The present T cell receptor (beta chain) was sequenced within a study of T-cell memory formation after mild COVID-19. At the level of the study: There were largely donor-specific TCR clusters.

Comments on this clonotype: Its target is unknown.

This CDR3 has 13 amino acids. CDR1 and CDR2 (germline): DFQATT, SNEGSKA (reference sequence). V was pared by 4 bases and J by 3 bases, with 10 bases between. Study findings and constraints: CD4/CD8 balance characterized clones contracting day 15 to 85, and CD4+ skew characterized later expanders.

TCRdb passed the 5' RACE reads through MiXCR, listing each CDR3 protein once. The repertoire holds roughly 120,000 distinct CDR3 sequences, with more than 15% as singletons. Sample: PBMCs or a T cell subset sorted from them (not recorded which). The source is an adult woman who had mild COVID-19 (a few samples of this study predate the infection). Cell type and time point are not known. This chain links TRBV20-1 with TRBJ2-1; D gene uncertain. CDR3 sequence: CSAILMFYNEQFF. The CDR3, as DNA: TGCAGTGCTATCTTAATGTTCTACAATGAGCAGTTCTTC.